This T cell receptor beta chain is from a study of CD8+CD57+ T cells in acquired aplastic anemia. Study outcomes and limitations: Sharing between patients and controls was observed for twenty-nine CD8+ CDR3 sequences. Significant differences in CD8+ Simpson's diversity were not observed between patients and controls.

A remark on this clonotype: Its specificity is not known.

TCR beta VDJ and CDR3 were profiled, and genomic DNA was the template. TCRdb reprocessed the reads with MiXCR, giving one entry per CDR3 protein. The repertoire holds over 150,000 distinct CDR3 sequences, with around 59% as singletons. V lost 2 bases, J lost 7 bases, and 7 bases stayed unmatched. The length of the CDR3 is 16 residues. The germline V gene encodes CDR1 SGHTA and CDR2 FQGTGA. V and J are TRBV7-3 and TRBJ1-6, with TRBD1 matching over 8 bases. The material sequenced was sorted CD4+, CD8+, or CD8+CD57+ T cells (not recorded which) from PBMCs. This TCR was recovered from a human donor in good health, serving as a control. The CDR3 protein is CASSLGETGVNSPLHF. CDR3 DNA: TGTGCCAGCAGCTTAGGGGAGACAGGGGTAAATTCACCCCTCCACTTT.